This is a list of T cell receptor beta chains from one sample in a study of vaccination effects on CD4 cells after COVID-19. This table comes from immunoSEQ multiplex PCR, and its TCRdb copy is limited to in-frame clones, with some not included. Seen here are approximately 83,000 clones, over 70% observed once, and the top ten hold roughly 1.1%. These receptors' targets are unknown. The starting material was CD4+ T cells from PBMCs cultured with HCoV-OC43 spike peptides, obtained after COVID-19 vaccination. Receptor source: a human donor who received a COVID-19 vaccine. Each CDR3 is given with its conserved first and last residue. D genes are given only for firm matches. Clone size is shown for a subset of rows, as once, few, many or a class of expanded clone.

D	size	J	V	DNA	CDR3
.	once	TRBJ1-2	TRBV24-1	TGTGCCACCAGCGCAGGACCCGCAAATAACTATGGCTACACCTTC	CATSAGPANNYGYTF
.	few	TRBJ1-6	TRBV6-6	TGTGCCAGCAGTCGGCCCGACCGGCCCCTCCACTTT	CASSRPDRPLHF
TRBD1	few	TRBJ1-1	TRBV19	TGTGCCAGCGCGAGGGACAGTCTTCGGGCTGAAGCTTTCTTT	CASARDSLRAEAFF
.	.	TRBJ2-1	TRBV6-6	TGTGCCAGCAGTTCCCCCGCAGGTCCGAATGAGCAGTTCTTC	CASSSPAGPNEQFF
.	few	TRBJ2-3	TRBV5-6	TGTGCCAGCAGCTTGCCAGGCCACACAGATACGCAGTATTTT	CASSLPGHTDTQYF
TRBD1	.	TRBJ2-3	TRBV9	TGTGCCAGCAGCCCGCACAGGGGAGCAGATACGCAGTATTTT	CASSPHRGADTQYF
TRBD1	.	TRBJ2-1	TRBV2	TGTGCCAGCAAGGGGGCTAGCTCTAATGAGCAGTTCTTC	CASKGASSNEQFF
.	.	TRBJ2-1	TRBV18	TGTGCCAGCTCACCATCGATGGGAGAACTGAATGAGCAGTTCTTC	CASSPSMGELNEQFF
TRBD2	.	TRBJ2-3	TRBV19	TGTGCCAGTAGTATAGGGAGCGGGGGGGCGACAGATACGCAGTATTTT	CASSIGSGGATDTQYF
.	.	TRBJ1-1	TRBV30	TGTGCCTGGAGTGTACGGCCAGGGCAGAAGACTGAAGCTTTCTTT	CAWSVRPGQKTEAFF
.	.	TRBJ1-1	TRBV7-3	TGTGCCAGCAGCCCAAACGGGGGCCAGAACACTGAAGCTTTCTTT	CASSPNGGQNTEAFF
.	once	TRBJ1-2	TRBV5-6	TGTGCCAGCAGCCCCGGACGGTTTAACTATGGCTACACCTTC	CASSPGRFNYGYTF
.	.	TRBJ2-2	TRBV19	TGTGCCAGTAGTAGAACGGAAACTAACACCGGGGAGCTGTTTTTT	CASSRTETNTGELFF
.	.	TRBJ1-3	TRBV25-1	TGTGCCAGCAGCGAAACAGGTTACTCTGGAAACACCATATATTTT	CASSETGYSGNTIYF
TRBD1	.	TRBJ1-2	TRBV5-1	TGCGCCAGCAGACCCGGGACAGGGGGCTCGGGCTACACCTTC	CASRPGTGGSGYTF
TRBD1	.	TRBJ1-1	TRBV3-1/TRBV3-2	TGTGCCAGCAGGCGTGACAGGGACCAGGGAACTGAAGCTTTCTTT	CASRRDRDQGTEAFF
.	.	TRBJ1-1	TRBV4-1	TGCGCCAGCAGCGCACAGGGATCGAACACTGAAGCTTTCTTT	CASSAQGSNTEAFF
TRBD1	few	TRBJ1-6	TRBV30	TGTGCCTGGAGTGGCGGGACAGGGAAGACCTATAATTCACCCCTCCACTTT	CAWSGGTGKTYNSPLHF
.	.	TRBJ2-3	TRBV19	TGTGCCAGTAGTAGGACCGCGCGGGGCACAGATACGCAGTATTTT	CASSRTARGTDTQYF
.	.	TRBJ1-5	TRBV18	TGTGCCAGCTCACGCAGTCAAAATCAGCCCCAGCATTTT	CASSRSQNQPQHF
TRBD1	once	TRBJ1-1	TRBV12-5	TGTGCTAGTGGTTTGGGGTGGACAGGAGAAGCTTTCTTT	CASGLGWTGEAFF
.	few	TRBJ2-6	TRBV5-1	TGCGCCAGCAGCTTGTTGGGGATCGCCGGCTCTGGGGCCAACGTCCTGACTTTC	CASSLLGIAGSGANVLTF
.	.	TRBJ1-4	TRBV9	TGTGCCAGCAGCGTCGGCCCAGATTTATTTGCAACTAATGAAAAACTGTTTTTT	CASSVGPDLFATNEKLFF
.	.	TRBJ1-2	TRBV3-1/TRBV3-2	TGTGCCAGCAGCCGTCAGGGGTTCAACTATGGCTACACCTTC	CASSRQGFNYGYTF
TRBD2	.	TRBJ2-3	TRBV3-1/TRBV3-2	TGTGCCAGCAGCCAATATAGGGCTAGCGGGGGACGAAGCACAGATACGCAGTATTTT	CASSQYRASGGRSTDTQYF